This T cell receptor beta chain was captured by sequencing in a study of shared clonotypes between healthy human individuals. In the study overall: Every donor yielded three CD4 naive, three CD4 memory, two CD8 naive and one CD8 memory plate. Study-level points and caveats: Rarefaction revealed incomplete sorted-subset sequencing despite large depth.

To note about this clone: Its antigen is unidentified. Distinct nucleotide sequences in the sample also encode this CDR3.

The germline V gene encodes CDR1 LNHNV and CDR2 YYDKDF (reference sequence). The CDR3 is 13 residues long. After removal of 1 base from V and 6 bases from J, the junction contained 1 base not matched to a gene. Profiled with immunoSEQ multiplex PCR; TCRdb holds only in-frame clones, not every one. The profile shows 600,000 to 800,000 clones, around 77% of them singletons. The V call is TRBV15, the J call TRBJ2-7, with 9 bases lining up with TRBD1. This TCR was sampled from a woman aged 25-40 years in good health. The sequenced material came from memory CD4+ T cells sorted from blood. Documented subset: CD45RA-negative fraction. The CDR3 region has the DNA TGTGCCACCAGCAGAGGGGACAGGGCCGAGCAGTACTTC. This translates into CATSRGDRAEQYF.